Shown below are 20 T cell receptor beta chains from a single sample sequenced in a study of blood T cell repertoires in COVID-19. Sequencing used immunoSEQ multiplex PCR; TCRdb keeps in-frame clones, though not all of them. The sample lists 450,000 or so clones; nearly 90% were seen once. The sample comprised peripheral blood. The receptors derive from a man aged 18-30 years with COVID-19, enrolled during active disease.

Comments on this clone: Other DNA variants within this sample encode the same CDR3. The chain joins TRBV7-2 to TRBJ2-1; 9 bases map to TRBD2. CDR3 length equals 15 residues. The trim removed 3 bases at V and 2 bases at J, leaving 2 bases unmatched. The germline V gene has CDR1 SGHTA and CDR2 FQGNSA. The CDR3 DNA follows: TGTGCCAGCAGCTTGACTAGCGGCCCCTACAATGAGCAGTTCTTC. Its translation: CASSLTSGPYNEQFF.

The CDR3 reads CASSQGQITGELFF. For the CDR3, the DNA is TGTGCCAGCAGCCAAGGACAGATCACCGGGGAGCTGTTTTTT. The V and J genes are TRBV14 and TRBJ2-2, with a weak D call TRBD1 (5 bases). This CDR3 has 14 residues. Between the trimmed V and J ends, which lost 1 base and 4 bases, there was a span of 7 bases. The germline V gene encodes CDR1 SGHDN and CDR2 FVKESK.

This chain links TRBV9 with TRBJ1-5; D perhaps matches TRBD1 (6 bases). This CDR3 has 16 amino acids. The V end was cut by 10 bases, the J end by 5 bases, with 25 bases between. Germline V gene sequence: CDR1 SGDLS, CDR2 YYNGEE. CDR3 nucleotides: TGTGCCTGCTTAGGGCAGGGGACGCGAGGGGATCAGCCCCAGCATTTT. The encoded protein is CACLGQGTRGDQPQHF.

The V and J genes are TRBV11-2 and TRBJ2-7; maybe TRBD2 (5 bases). Germline V gives CDR1 SGHAT, CDR2 FQNNGV. CDR3 size: 14 residues. V dropped 0 bases and J dropped 6 bases, with 12 bases sitting between them. CDR3 protein: CASSLDLLAGEQYF. The CDR3 DNA reads as TGTGCCAGCAGCTTAGATCTGCTCGCGGGCGAGCAGTACTTC.

CDR3 amino acids: CASSQNRAGAGYTF. CDR3 nucleotide sequence: TGTGCCAGCAGCCAAAATCGGGCAGGGGCTGGCTACACCTTC. The J gene is TRBJ1-2, the V gene TRBV3-1 (or the pseudogene TRBV3-2), with TRBD1 as a possible D gene (6 bases). The CDR3 runs to 14 residues. CDR1 and CDR2 (germline): LGHDT, YNNKEL (reference sequence). V gave up 2 bases and J gave up 7 bases, with 14 bases separating them.

The gene calls are TRBV7-2 and TRBJ2-4; no clear D. This CDR3 is 14 amino acids long. Trimming left V 6 bases short and J 2 bases short, with 11 bases between. CDR1 SGHTA and CDR2 FQGNSA come from the germline V gene. DNA of the CDR3: TGTGCCAGCAGTCCAGGCGCGACCAAAAACATTCAGTACTTC. It specifies CASSPGATKNIQYF.

Remarks on this clone: The same CDR3 arises from other DNA sequences in this sample as well. The CDR3 spells CASSQVSYEQYF. The CDR3 DNA reads as TGTGCCAGCAGCCAAGTGTCGTACGAGCAGTACTTC. V and J are TRBV3-1 (or the pseudogene TRBV3-2) and TRBJ2-7; no firm D call. Trimming stripped 1 base from V and 4 bases from J, with 5 bases between. The CDR3 spans 12 residues. Germline assignment: CDR1 LGHDT and CDR2 YNNKEL (reference sequence).

The rearrangement joins TRBV7-2 to TRBJ2-3; no clear D. V was trimmed by 1 base and J by 1 base, leaving 6 bases between them. Germline V CDR1 and CDR2: SGHTA, FQGNSA. CDR3 length: 14 residues. The CDR3 loop is CASSLVTGTDTQYF. The CDR3 coding sequence is TGTGCCAGCAGCTTAGTCACAGGCACAGATACGCAGTATTTT.

The chain joins TRBV19 to TRBJ1-2; 7 nucleotides agree with TRBD1. Germline loops: CDR1 LNHDA, CDR2 SQIVND (reference sequence). V lost 10 bases to trimming and J lost 4 bases; unmatched junction nucleotides: 9. CDR3 size: 13 residues. CDR3 coding DNA: TGTGCCACCTTTAGGGGGCGCGCCTATGGCTACACCTTC. Translated: CATFRGRAYGYTF.

This sequence joins TRBV2 and TRBJ1-1, with 9 nucleotides matching TRBD1. This CDR3 is 15 amino acids long. V shed 6 bases, J shed 2 bases, and the junction held 7 bases outside the gene matches. Germline loops: CDR1 SNHLY, CDR2 FYNNEI. Written as DNA, the CDR3 is TGTGCCAGCAGCGGTACGACAGGGGGTAACACTGAAGCTTTCTTT. Residues: CASSGTTGGNTEAFF.

The chain links TRBV12-3 or TRBV12-4 to TRBJ1-4; D not resolved. V shed 4 bases and J shed 3 bases, with 6 bases lying between them. The CDR3 is made up of 13 amino acids. The CDR3 is CASSSGPNEKLFF. CDR3 bases: TGTGCCAGCAGTTCTGGGCCTAATGAAAAACTGTTTTTT.

This clone was counted once. This sequence joins TRBV9 and TRBJ2-1; the match to TRBD2 covers 8 bases. CDR1 is SGDLS, CDR2 YYNGEE, per germline. This CDR3 has 16 residues. V gave up 4 bases and J gave up 7 bases; unmatched junction bases: 13. In nucleotides, the CDR3 is TGTGCCAGCAGCCCAGTGGGGCGGGGGGCCGTAAATGAGCAGTTCTTC. Its protein product is CASSPVGRGAVNEQFF.

Here the CDR3 reads CASSQQAGSPGTQYF. In DNA, the CDR3 is TGTGCCAGCAGCCAGCAAGCGGGGTCACCGGGGACCCAGTACTTC. This chain links TRBV3-1 (or the pseudogene TRBV3-2) with TRBJ2-5, with 7 positions matching TRBD2. The ends lost 3 bases at V and 7 bases at J; junction bases unmatched: 11. The length of the CDR3 is 15 residues. Germline CDR1 is LGHDT and CDR2 is YNNKEL (reference sequence).

As regards this clone: Within the sample, other DNA sequences also encode this same CDR3. The V and J genes are TRBV6-6 and TRBJ1-5, with 7 bases that match TRBD1. J gave up 0 bases and V 2 bases, and 1 base lay outside the gene matches. Germline V CDR1 and CDR2: MNHNY, SVGAGI (reference sequence). The CDR3 runs to 15 residues. The CDR3 is CASSYAGGSNQPQHF. CDR3 sequence (DNA): TGTGCCAGCAGTTACGCAGGGGGTAGCAATCAGCCCCAGCATTTT.

In the case of this clone: Other DNA sequences of this sample code for an identical CDR3. The V gene is TRBV19, the J gene TRBJ2-2, with D hard to call. CDR1 is LNHDA and CDR2 is SQIVND in the germline V gene (reference sequence). The CDR3 extends over 16 amino acids. Trimming took off 1 base at V and 1 base at J, with 10 bases between the two ends. The CDR3 loop is CASSIGLAGNTGELFF. CDR3 nucleotide sequence: TGTGCCAGTAGTATAGGATTGGCAGGGAACACCGGGGAGCTGTTTTTT.

The chain employs TRBV3-1 (or the pseudogene TRBV3-2) and TRBJ2-7; maybe TRBD2 (5 bases). The CDR3 extends over 14 amino acids. The V and J ends lost 4 bases and 2 bases respectively, with 12 bases between them. The V gene's germline CDR1 is LGHDT and CDR2 YNNKEL (reference sequence). CDR3 region: CASSPTTGAYEQYF. CDR3 bases: TGTGCCAGCAGCCCGACGACCGGGGCCTACGAGCAGTACTTC.

The genes are TRBV19 and TRBJ1-2, with TRBD1 as a possible D gene (5 bases). The CDR3 loop spans 13 amino acids. Trimming took off 3 bases at V and 6 bases at J, with 11 bases between the two ends. Germline CDR1 reads LNHDA; CDR2 reads SQIVND (reference sequence). The CDR3 coding sequence is TGTGCCAGTAGTATTTCCAGGGATCATGGCTACACCTTC. Its protein product is CASSISRDHGYTF. Filled out from reference TRBV19 and TRBJ1-2, the complete variable domain reads DGGITQSPKYLFRKEGQNVTLSCEQNLNHDAMYWYRQDPGQGLRLIYYSQIVNDFQKGDIAEGYSVSREKKESFPLTVTSAQKNPTAFYLCASSISRDHGYTFGSGTRLTVV.

The chain links TRBV6-6 to TRBJ1-1; no firm D call. Germline V gives CDR1 MNHNY, CDR2 SVGAGI (reference sequence). The CDR3 sequence is 13 residues long. Trimming took off 0 bases at V and 5 bases at J, with 7 bases between the two ends. The CDR3 protein is CASSYSRGTEAFF. CDR3 coding DNA: TGTGCCAGCAGTTACTCTCGGGGAACTGAAGCTTTCTTT.

The V and J genes are TRBV2 and TRBJ2-5; TRBD2 might be the D (6 bases). The CDR3 has 14 residues. CDR1 and CDR2 from the germline V gene are SNHLY and FYNNEI. V was trimmed by 6 bases and J by 5 bases, leaving 16 bases between them. CDR3 protein: CASRTDTRGETQYF. The CDR3 DNA follows: TGTGCCAGCAGAACCGACACCCGGGGGGAGACCCAGTACTTC.

V is TRBV5-6 and J is TRBJ1-1; no clear D. The CDR3 runs to 14 residues. V dropped 4 bases and J dropped 1 base, with 11 bases sitting between them. The V gene's germline CDR1 is SGHDT and CDR2 YYEEEE. CDR3 amino acids: CASSILGGNTEAFF. In DNA, the CDR3 is TGTGCCAGCAGCATACTGGGAGGGAACACTGAAGCTTTCTTT.